Many counts were recorded for the clone carrying this TCR beta chain. This CDR3 fails to terminate in the conserved phenylalanine or tryptophan, so it likely reflects a read error. The data originate from a study of T-cell reconstitution after alpha-beta-depleted transplantation in children. V lost 4 bases and J 6 bases, leaving 15 bases between the germline ends. The germline CDR1 and CDR2 sequences are SQVTM and ANQGSEA. This CDR3 comprises 13 residues. The authors prepared the TCRbeta library with unique molecular identifiers. TCRdb reprocessed the PCR reads with MiXCR, giving one entry per CDR3 protein. The table has approximately 240,000 distinct CDR3 sequences, 8% to 10% seen once.

The input for sequencing was PBMCs from the stem cell graft donor, taken from the stem cell graft. The sequence came from a human donor who donated a stem cell graft to a child with acute lymphoblastic leukemia. The chain is built from TRBV29-1 and TRBJ1-1, with a weak D call TRBD1 (6 bases). The CDR3: CSVGHTKGAEAFL. The CDR3 DNA reads TGCAGCGTTGGGCATACCAAGGGGGCTGAAGCTTTCCTT.